This TCR beta chain appears in the sequencing data of a study of shared clonotypes between healthy human individuals. About this clone: No antigen is known for it.

There are 15 residues in the CDR3. The V and J ends lost 3 bases and 0 bases respectively, with 9 bases between them. Per germline, CDR1 LNHDA and CDR2 SQIVND (reference sequence). Study findings and constraints: Researchers found naive subsets generally carried larger estimated richness than memory subsets.

Sorted-subset replicate PCRs used roughly 180 ng DNA, around 27,000 T cell genomes. Here immunoSEQ multiplex PCR was the method, and the copy in TCRdb shows in-frame clones only, minus some. This table has roughly 2.6 million clones, approximately 94% appearing once. The chain combines TRBV19 with TRBJ1-5; no clear D. The TCR was taken from a man younger than 35 in good health. The specimen was naive CD4+ T cells sorted from blood. Described subset: CD45RA+ positively selected. CDR3 sequence (DNA): TGTGCCAGTAGTATTCTAGAATATAGCAATCAGCCCCAGCATTTT. Protein product: CASSILEYSNQPQHF.